This T cell receptor (beta chain) was profiled in a study of tumor and adjacent non-tumor tissue in lung cancer (dated by TCRdb to 2016 to 2019). Context from the whole study: By cancer type, the cohort comprised under 15 adenocarcinoma patients, a couple of squamous cell carcinoma patients and 1 small cell lung cancer patient. The approximately 15 patients were aged about 30 to 76 years, included about ten men and 5 women, and had TNM stage I to III disease. Sequencing generated a total of roughly 130 million productive TCRbeta reads, averaging approximately 4 million reads per sample. The study compared bulk TCRbeta repertoires from lung tumor tissue and matched distant non-tumor lung tissue of roughly 14 lung cancer patients. For each patient, one tumor sample and one normal lung sample were taken, giving about 31 paired specimens that underwent TCRbeta CDR3 sequencing. Broad study findings and their caveats: Neither the sequencing platform nor unique molecular identifiers are mentioned in the methods. Peripheral blood was not sequenced, so blood TCRbeta repertoires in these lung cancer patients were not examined. Tumor tissue showed significantly higher TCR diversity (inverse Simpson) than normal lung tissue, at roughly 390 vs 170 (P = 0.0075, Mann-Whitney U test). Younger patients had significantly higher TCR diversity, and higher tumor TCR diversity was associated with shorter overall and disease-free survival. In normal lung, the top 100 clones accounted for a significantly larger cumulative share of the repertoire than in tumor tissue. Only around 15 patients were included in the cohort, and the need for larger samples and more detailed clinical data was noted by the authors.

RNA was isolated from bulk unsorted tissue, and RNA quality was assessed with a NanoDrop ND-1000 and an Agilent 2100. Distant non-tumor tissue taken more than 3 cm from the tumor edge was used as the normal lung sample. All donors had newly diagnosed lung cancer, had not received prior chemotherapy, and were admitted for thoracic surgery in China between August and November 2014. Anyone who had undergone radiotherapy or chemotherapy before, or who had another cancer at the same time, was left out of the study. Surgical tissue pieces of roughly 1-2.2 cm3 were preserved in RNAlater solution and were kept at -80 degrees C until use. Libraries were made using multiplex PCR. The instrument given in TCRdb is Illumina HiSeq 2500. Following protocols modified from ARM-PCR, the researchers constructed TCRbeta libraries through three rounds of nested PCR with primers (Table S4). Before sequencing, PCR products in the 200-500 bp range were cut out of the gel and cleaned up using the QIAquick gel extraction kit. The source study handled its data this way. Trimmomatic was used to clean the reads, FLASH was used to merge the reads into complete CDR3 sequences, and MiTCR was used to assign the reads to V(D)J germline segments. Clonal diversity was computed as the inverse Simpson's index with VDJtools. A read counted as productive if the sequence was in-frame and lacked a premature stop codon. TCRdb applied fastp at Q25 and MiXCR to the public reads, then kept only in-frame beta chains. Merged by CDR3 protein, the rows form single entries marked with the most common genes and DNA. TCRdb's processing, not the study's, gives the V and J calls here. The sample table contains some 80,000 distinct CDR3 sequences; only one count was recorded for around 80% of them. Jointly, the top ten make up 40% of the sample.

This clonotype appeared once. Its antigen is currently not known. This likely comes from a read error, as the CDR3 has no conserved phenylalanine or tryptophan at its end. The CDR3 is made up of 17 amino acids, end residues included. The entry retains the CDR3 DNA only, 51 bases that are in frame from base 1. CDR1 and CDR2 (MDHEN, SYDVKM) derive from the germline V gene. Recombination linked TRBV28 to TRBJ2-1; the central 12 bases match TRBD2. The clonotype was recovered from a man in his sixties or seventies with non-small cell lung cancer. Source material: distant non-tumor lung tissue. The encoded CDR3 is CTSSFSSGRALDNEQFL. The DNA is TGTACCAGCAGTTTTTCTAGCGGGAGGGCTCTCGACAATGAGCAGTTCTTA.